This is a list of T cell receptor beta chains from one sample in a study of blood T cell repertoires in COVID-19. Produced via immunoSEQ multiplex PCR; TCRdb's table is partial and in-frame only. The table includes fewer than 85,000 clones, 60% to 75% detected once. The sequencing sample was made of peripheral blood. The receptor set was obtained from a woman in her sixties or seventies with acute or convalescent COVID-19. Both conserved end residues are part of each CDR3. Each record gives: CDR3 protein, CDR3 DNA, clone size, J gene, D gene, V gene. The D gene is left open where the match is weak. Only some rows state a clone size, as once, few, many or a class for expanded clones.

CDR3 protein: CASSPGGKLFF
CDR3 DNA: TGTGCCAGCAGCCCCGGCGGAAAACTGTTTTTT
clone size: -
J gene: TRBJ1-4
D gene: -
V gene: TRBV7-9

CDR3 protein: CASNPTPTGGYEQYF
CDR3 DNA: TGTGCCAGCAACCCAACCCCGACAGGGGGGTACGAGCAGTACTTC
clone size: -
J gene: TRBJ2-7
D gene: TRBD1
V gene: TRBV9

CDR3 protein: CSAIEGGAWDTQYF
CDR3 DNA: TGCAGTGCTATTGAGGGTGGAGCTTGGGATACGCAGTATTTT
clone size: -
J gene: TRBJ2-3
D gene: -
V gene: TRBV20-1

CDR3 protein: CASGPRQGDSGNTIYF
CDR3 DNA: TGTGCTAGTGGTCCACGACAGGGCGATTCTGGAAACACCATATATTTT
clone size: -
J gene: TRBJ1-3
D gene: TRBD1
V gene: TRBV12-5

CDR3 protein: CASSPPIRTGLGGYTF
CDR3 DNA: TGTGCCAGCTCACCACCGATCCGCACAGGCCTCGGCGGCTACACCTTC
clone size: -
J gene: TRBJ1-2
D gene: -
V gene: TRBV18

CDR3 protein: CASLKVGGLAGELFF
CDR3 DNA: TGTGCCAGTCTCAAAGTGGGAGGCCTCGCCGGGGAGCTGTTTTTT
clone size: -
J gene: TRBJ2-2
D gene: -
V gene: TRBV28

CDR3 protein: CASSRTGGSYEQYF
CDR3 DNA: TGTGCCAGCTCACGGACAGGGGGCTCCTACGAGCAGTACTTC
clone size: -
J gene: TRBJ2-7
D gene: TRBD1
V gene: TRBV14

CDR3 protein: CASSPAGVGTQYF
CDR3 DNA: TGTGCCAGTAGTCCTGCCGGGGTGGGGACCCAGTACTTC
clone size: -
J gene: TRBJ2-5
D gene: -
V gene: TRBV19

CDR3 protein: CASSQDGAEGRGGNYGYTF
CDR3 DNA: TGCGCCAGCAGCCAAGATGGGGCGGAGGGCCGGGGGGGTAACTATGGCTACACCTTC
clone size: -
J gene: TRBJ1-2
D gene: -
V gene: TRBV4-1

CDR3 protein: CASSSGASYNSPLHF
CDR3 DNA: TGTGCCAGCAGCTCGGGAGCCTCCTATAATTCACCCCTCCACTTT
clone size: -
J gene: TRBJ1-6
D gene: -
V gene: TRBV7-7

CDR3 protein: CASSSLPRSYNSPLHF
CDR3 DNA: TGTGCCAGCAGCTCCCTACCGAGGTCCTATAATTCACCCCTCCACTTT
clone size: -
J gene: TRBJ1-6
D gene: -
V gene: TRBV13

CDR3 protein: CASGLTAHEQYF
CDR3 DNA: TGTGCTAGTGGTTTGACTGCCCACGAGCAGTACTTC
clone size: -
J gene: TRBJ2-7
D gene: -
V gene: TRBV12-5

CDR3 protein: CANSKEDYGYTF
CDR3 DNA: TGTGCCAACTCAAAAGAGGACTATGGCTACACCTTC
clone size: -
J gene: TRBJ1-2
D gene: -
V gene: TRBV13

CDR3 protein: CASSHPGGGSKTWMNTEAFF
CDR3 DNA: TGCGCCAGCAGCCATCCAGGGGGTGGAAGTAAAACCTGGATGAACACTGAAGCTTTCTTT
clone size: many
J gene: TRBJ1-1
D gene: TRBD1
V gene: TRBV4-1

CDR3 protein: CASSSRGASSSYNEQFF
CDR3 DNA: TGTGCCAGCAGCTCCAGGGGGGCCTCAAGCTCCTACAATGAGCAGTTCTTC
clone size: -
J gene: TRBJ2-1
D gene: -
V gene: TRBV7-9

CDR3 protein: CASSRQGTYEQYF
CDR3 DNA: TGTGCCAGCAGCCGACAGGGTACCTACGAGCAGTACTTC
clone size: -
J gene: TRBJ2-7
D gene: TRBD1
V gene: TRBV3-1/TRBV3-2

CDR3 protein: CASSLTGGYTF
CDR3 DNA: TGTGCCAGCAGTCTTACAGGGGGCTACACCTTC
clone size: -
J gene: TRBJ1-2
D gene: -
V gene: TRBV12-3/TRBV12-4

CDR3 protein: CASSDKGTRKMETQYF
CDR3 DNA: TGTGCCAGCAGCGATAAGGGGACTCGAAAAATGGAGACCCAGTACTTC
clone size: -
J gene: TRBJ2-5
D gene: -
V gene: TRBV11-2

CDR3 protein: CASSDRGLYTGELFF
CDR3 DNA: TGTGCCAGCAGCGACAGGGGTCTATACACCGGGGAGCTGTTTTTT
clone size: -
J gene: TRBJ2-2
D gene: TRBD1
V gene: TRBV5-4

CDR3 protein: CASSLTSGHLPGAFF
CDR3 DNA: TGTGCCAGCAGCCTAACCTCGGGACACCTTCCCGGGGCTTTCTTT
clone size: -
J gene: TRBJ1-1
D gene: -
V gene: TRBV7-9

CDR3 protein: CASSATSGGSTDTQYF
CDR3 DNA: TGCGCCAGCAGCGCCACTAGCGGGGGAAGCACAGATACGCAGTATTTT
clone size: -
J gene: TRBJ2-3
D gene: TRBD2
V gene: TRBV10-1

CDR3 protein: CASSLGQGGWNEQYF
CDR3 DNA: TGTGCCAGCAGCTTGGGACAGGGGGGATGGAACGAGCAGTACTTC
clone size: -
J gene: TRBJ2-7
D gene: TRBD1
V gene: TRBV5-4

CDR3 protein: CASSYEYRGGYTF
CDR3 DNA: TGTGCCAGCAGCTACGAATACAGGGGAGGCTACACCTTC
clone size: -
J gene: TRBJ1-2
D gene: TRBD1
V gene: TRBV5-6

CDR3 protein: CASSREDRGPYNEQFF
CDR3 DNA: TGTGCCAGTAGTCGCGAGGACAGGGGCCCCTACAATGAGCAGTTCTTC
clone size: -
J gene: TRBJ2-1
D gene: TRBD1
V gene: TRBV19

CDR3 protein: CASSVDLLGAHPEAFF
CDR3 DNA: TGTGCCAGCAGCGTAGATCTTCTGGGGGCGCACCCTGAAGCTTTCTTT
clone size: once
J gene: TRBJ1-1
D gene: -
V gene: TRBV9

CDR3 protein: CASSWDRTKSGELFF
CDR3 DNA: TGTGCCAGCAGTTGGGACAGAACTAAGTCCGGGGAGCTGTTTTTT
clone size: -
J gene: TRBJ2-2
D gene: TRBD1
V gene: TRBV6-2/TRBV6-3

CDR3 protein: CASSEPGQGRRETQYF
CDR3 DNA: TGTGCCAGCAGTGAACCGGGACAGGGTCGGAGGGAGACCCAGTACTTC
clone size: -
J gene: TRBJ2-5
D gene: TRBD1
V gene: TRBV2

CDR3 protein: CASIDRNTEAFF
CDR3 DNA: TGTGCCAGTATAGACAGGAACACTGAAGCTTTCTTT
clone size: -
J gene: TRBJ1-1
D gene: -
V gene: TRBV19

CDR3 protein: CASSQQTGDTEAFF
CDR3 DNA: TGTGCCAGCAGCCAACAGACAGGGGACACTGAAGCTTTCTTT
clone size: -
J gene: TRBJ1-1
D gene: TRBD1
V gene: TRBV7-2

CDR3 protein: CASSLVGTSGYNEQFF
CDR3 DNA: TGTGCCAGCAGCTTAGTTGGGACTAGCGGCTACAATGAGCAGTTCTTC
clone size: -
J gene: TRBJ2-1
D gene: TRBD2
V gene: TRBV11-3

CDR3 protein: CASSSRTGFLAKNIQYF
CDR3 DNA: TGTGCCAGCAGTTCCAGAACAGGGTTCCTAGCCAAAAACATTCAGTACTTC
clone size: -
J gene: TRBJ2-4
D gene: -
V gene: TRBV27

CDR3 protein: CASSPATQRTFEAFF
CDR3 DNA: TGTGCCAGCAGTCCAGCCACCCAGCGTACATTTGAAGCTTTCTTT
clone size: -
J gene: TRBJ1-1
D gene: -
V gene: TRBV27

CDR3 protein: CASSVPLASGELFF
CDR3 DNA: TGTGCCAGCAGCGTCCCCCTAGCGTCCGGGGAGCTGTTTTTT
clone size: -
J gene: TRBJ2-2
D gene: -
V gene: TRBV7-9

CDR3 protein: CASNPRAGQETQYF
CDR3 DNA: TGTGCCAGCAACCCGAGGGCGGGCCAAGAGACCCAGTACTTC
clone size: -
J gene: TRBJ2-5
D gene: -
V gene: TRBV9

CDR3 protein: CSVRLAPPPYEQYF
CDR3 DNA: TGCAGCGTCCGATTAGCGCCTCCCCCCTACGAGCAGTACTTC
clone size: -
J gene: TRBJ2-7
D gene: -
V gene: TRBV29-1

CDR3 protein: CASSPGPAGALQETQYF
CDR3 DNA: TGTGCCAGCAGCCCGGGTCCGGCGGGAGCTCTCCAAGAGACCCAGTACTTC
clone size: few
J gene: TRBJ2-5
D gene: TRBD2
V gene: TRBV5-6

CDR3 protein: CASSLAPGGTYEQYF
CDR3 DNA: TGTGCCAGCAGCTTGGCACCCGGAGGCACCTACGAGCAGTACTTC
clone size: -
J gene: TRBJ2-7
D gene: -
V gene: TRBV5-6

CDR3 protein: CSVEGTGTGGNTIYF
CDR3 DNA: TGCAGCGTAGAAGGAACAGGGACAGGAGGAAACACCATATATTTT
clone size: once
J gene: TRBJ1-3
D gene: TRBD1
V gene: TRBV29-1

CDR3 protein: CASSQARGASHVSGANVLTF
CDR3 DNA: TGTGCCAGCAGCCAAGCGAGAGGTGCCAGTCATGTATCTGGGGCCAACGTCCTGACTTTC
clone size: -
J gene: TRBJ2-6
D gene: -
V gene: TRBV3-1/TRBV3-2

CDR3 protein: CASRITSGRSLEQYF
CDR3 DNA: TGTGCCAGCAGAATCACTAGCGGGAGGTCCCTGGAGCAGTACTTC
clone size: -
J gene: TRBJ2-7
D gene: TRBD2
V gene: TRBV27

CDR3 protein: CASSLDPNQPQHF
CDR3 DNA: TGTGCCAGCAGTCTAGACCCAAATCAGCCCCAGCATTTT
clone size: -
J gene: TRBJ1-5
D gene: -
V gene: TRBV6-5

CDR3 protein: CASSLIAGRTSYEQYF
CDR3 DNA: TGTGCCAGCAGCCTTATCGCGGGAAGGACATCCTACGAGCAGTACTTC
clone size: -
J gene: TRBJ2-7
D gene: -
V gene: TRBV4-2

CDR3 protein: CASSPGGGPSNQPQHF
CDR3 DNA: TGTGCCAGCAGCCCTGGGGGAGGTCCGAGCAATCAGCCCCAGCATTTT
clone size: -
J gene: TRBJ1-5
D gene: -
V gene: TRBV5-5

CDR3 protein: CASSPVGGGAYEQYF
CDR3 DNA: TGTGCCAGCTCACCGGTTGGTGGCGGCGCTTACGAGCAGTACTTC
clone size: -
J gene: TRBJ2-7
D gene: -
V gene: TRBV18

CDR3 protein: CASSVNELTEAFF
CDR3 DNA: TGTGCCAGCAGTGTGAACGAGCTCACTGAAGCTTTCTTT
clone size: -
J gene: TRBJ1-1
D gene: -
V gene: TRBV6-4

CDR3 protein: CASSPQRQSYEQYF
CDR3 DNA: TGTGCCAGCTCACCCCAACGTCAGTCCTACGAGCAGTACTTC
clone size: -
J gene: TRBJ2-7
D gene: -
V gene: TRBV18

CDR3 protein: CASSVGGTSQETQYF
CDR3 DNA: TGTGCCAGCAGCGTAGGGGGGACAAGCCAAGAGACCCAGTACTTC
clone size: -
J gene: TRBJ2-5
D gene: -
V gene: TRBV9

CDR3 protein: CASSLEGEYNSPLHF
CDR3 DNA: TGCGCCAGCAGCTTGGAGGGGGAATATAATTCACCCCTCCACTTT
clone size: -
J gene: TRBJ1-6
D gene: -
V gene: TRBV5-1

CDR3 protein: CAWGPGREKLFF
CDR3 DNA: TGTGCCTGGGGGCCTGGGCGCGAAAAACTGTTTTTT
clone size: -
J gene: TRBJ1-4
D gene: -
V gene: TRBV30

CDR3 protein: CASTLGQGYEPQHF
CDR3 DNA: TGTGCCAGCACCCTCGGACAGGGTTACGAGCCCCAGCATTTT
clone size: once
J gene: TRBJ1-5
D gene: TRBD1
V gene: TRBV7-9

CDR3 protein: CASSIDWGGNQPQHF
CDR3 DNA: TGTGCCAGTAGTATAGATTGGGGGGGAAATCAGCCCCAGCATTTT
clone size: -
J gene: TRBJ1-5
D gene: -
V gene: TRBV19

CDR3 protein: CASSPKQGLGYTF
CDR3 DNA: TGTGCCAGCAGTCCGAAGCAGGGTCTAGGCTACACCTTC
clone size: once
J gene: TRBJ1-2
D gene: -
V gene: TRBV27

CDR3 protein: CASSPTGGPYEQYF
CDR3 DNA: TGTGCCAGCTCACCGACGGGAGGGCCCTACGAGCAGTACTTC
clone size: -
J gene: TRBJ2-7
D gene: TRBD2
V gene: TRBV18

CDR3 protein: CASSLTSGGGEQYF
CDR3 DNA: TGCGCCAGCAGCTTGACTAGCGGAGGGGGTGAGCAGTACTTC
clone size: -
J gene: TRBJ2-7
D gene: TRBD2
V gene: TRBV5-1

CDR3 protein: CASSLTASEGNQPQHF
CDR3 DNA: TGTGCCAGCAGCTTAACAGCCTCTGAAGGTAATCAGCCCCAGCATTTT
clone size: once
J gene: TRBJ1-5
D gene: -
V gene: TRBV7-9

CDR3 protein: CAWSAATVFEKLFF
CDR3 DNA: TGTGCCTGGAGTGCCGCCACGGTCTTTGAAAAACTGTTTTTT
clone size: -
J gene: TRBJ1-4
D gene: -
V gene: TRBV30

CDR3 protein: CASGQTETQYF
CDR3 DNA: TGTGCCAGCGGCCAAACAGAGACCCAGTACTTC
clone size: -
J gene: TRBJ2-5
D gene: -
V gene: TRBV28